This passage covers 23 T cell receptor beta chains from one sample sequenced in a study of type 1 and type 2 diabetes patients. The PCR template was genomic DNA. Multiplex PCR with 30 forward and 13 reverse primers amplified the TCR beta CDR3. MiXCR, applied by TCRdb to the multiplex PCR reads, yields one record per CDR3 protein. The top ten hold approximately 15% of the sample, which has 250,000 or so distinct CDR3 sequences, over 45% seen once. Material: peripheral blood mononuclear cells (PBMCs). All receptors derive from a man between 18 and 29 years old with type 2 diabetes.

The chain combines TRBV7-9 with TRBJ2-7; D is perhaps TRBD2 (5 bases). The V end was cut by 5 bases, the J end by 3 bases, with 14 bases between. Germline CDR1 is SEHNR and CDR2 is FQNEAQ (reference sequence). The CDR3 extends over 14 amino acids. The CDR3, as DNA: TGTGCCAGCAGCCCCCCACTGGGAGACTACGAGCAGTACTTC. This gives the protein CASSPPLGDYEQYF. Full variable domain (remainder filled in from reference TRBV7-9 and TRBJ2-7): DTGVSQNPRHKITKRGQNVTFRCDPISEHNRLYWYRQTLGQGPEFLTYFQNEAQLEKSRLLSDRFSAERPKGSFSTLEIQRTEQGDSAMYLCASSPPLGDYEQYFGPGTRLTVT.

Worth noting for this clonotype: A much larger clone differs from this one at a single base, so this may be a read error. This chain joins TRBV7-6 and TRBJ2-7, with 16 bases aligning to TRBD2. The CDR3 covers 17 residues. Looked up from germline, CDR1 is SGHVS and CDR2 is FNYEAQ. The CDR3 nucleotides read TGTGCCAGCAGCCGGGGGACTAGCGGGAGGGCACGGTACGGGCAGTACTTC. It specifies CASSRGTSGRARYGQYF.

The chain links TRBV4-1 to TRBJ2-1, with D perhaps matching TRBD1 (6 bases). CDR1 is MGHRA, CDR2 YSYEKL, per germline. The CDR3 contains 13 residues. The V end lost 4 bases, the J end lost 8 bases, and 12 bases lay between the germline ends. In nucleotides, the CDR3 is TGCGCCAGCAGCCCCGAGACAGGACATGAGCAGTTCTTC. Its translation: CASSPETGHEQFF.

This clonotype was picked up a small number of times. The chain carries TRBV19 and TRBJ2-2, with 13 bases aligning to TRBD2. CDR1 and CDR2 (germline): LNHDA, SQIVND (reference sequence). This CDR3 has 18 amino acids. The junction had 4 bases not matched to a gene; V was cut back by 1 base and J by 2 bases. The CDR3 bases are TGTGCCAGTAGTATAGCTCGACTAGCGGGAGGCAACACCGGGGAGCTGTTTTTT. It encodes CASSIARLAGGNTGELFF.

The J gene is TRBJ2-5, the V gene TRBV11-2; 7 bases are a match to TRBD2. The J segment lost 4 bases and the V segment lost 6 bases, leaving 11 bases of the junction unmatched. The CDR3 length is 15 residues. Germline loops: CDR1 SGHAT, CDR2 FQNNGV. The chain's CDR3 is CASSPNPGRGETQYF. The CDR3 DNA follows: TGTGCCAGCAGTCCCAATCCGGGGAGGGGAGAGACCCAGTACTTC.

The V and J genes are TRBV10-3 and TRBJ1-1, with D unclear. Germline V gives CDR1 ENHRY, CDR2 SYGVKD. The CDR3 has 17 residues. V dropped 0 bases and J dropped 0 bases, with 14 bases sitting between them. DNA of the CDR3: TGTGCCATCAGTGAGTCGCGCGAGGGTGATGTGAACACTGAAGCTTTCTTT. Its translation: CAISESREGDVNTEAFF.

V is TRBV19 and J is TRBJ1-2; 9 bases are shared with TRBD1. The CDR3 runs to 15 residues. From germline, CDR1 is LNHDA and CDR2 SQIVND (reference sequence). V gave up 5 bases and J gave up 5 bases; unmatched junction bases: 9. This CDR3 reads CASSEFGTGIYGYTF. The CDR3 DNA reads TGTGCCAGTAGTGAATTCGGGACAGGGATATATGGCTACACCTTC.

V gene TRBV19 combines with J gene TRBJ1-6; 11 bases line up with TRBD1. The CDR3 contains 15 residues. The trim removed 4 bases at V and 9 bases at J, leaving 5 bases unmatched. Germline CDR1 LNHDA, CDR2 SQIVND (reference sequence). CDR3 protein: CASSTTGTGGSPLHF. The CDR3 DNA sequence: TGTGCCAGTAGTACGACCGGGACAGGGGGTTCACCCCTCCACTTT. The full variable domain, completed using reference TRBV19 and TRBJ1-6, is DGGITQSPKYLFRKEGQNVTLSCEQNLNHDAMYWYRQDPGQGLRLIYYSQIVNDFQKGDIAEGYSVSREKKESFPLTVTSAQKNPTAFYLCASSTTGTGGSPLHFGNGTRLTVT.

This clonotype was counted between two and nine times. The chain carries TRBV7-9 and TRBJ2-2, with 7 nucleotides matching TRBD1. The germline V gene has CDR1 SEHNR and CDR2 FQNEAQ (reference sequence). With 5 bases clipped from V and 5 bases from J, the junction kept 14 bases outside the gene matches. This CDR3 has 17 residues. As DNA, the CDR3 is TGTGCCAGCAGCCCACCTCTCGGACAGGATGGTACCGGGGAGCTGTTTTTT. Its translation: CASSPPLGQDGTGELFF.

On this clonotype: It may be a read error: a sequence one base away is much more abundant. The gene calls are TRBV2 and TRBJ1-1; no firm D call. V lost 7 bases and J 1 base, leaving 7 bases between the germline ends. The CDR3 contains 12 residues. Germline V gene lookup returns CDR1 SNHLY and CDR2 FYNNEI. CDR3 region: CASTLSNTEAFF. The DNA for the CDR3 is TGTGCCAGCACACTCTCGAACACTGAAGCTTTCTTT.

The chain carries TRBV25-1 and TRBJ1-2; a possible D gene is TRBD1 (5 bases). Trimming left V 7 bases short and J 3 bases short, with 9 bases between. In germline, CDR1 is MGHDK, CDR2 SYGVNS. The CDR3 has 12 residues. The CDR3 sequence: CASKDTYYGYTF. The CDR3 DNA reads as TGTGCCAGCAAGGACACCTACTATGGCTACACCTTC.

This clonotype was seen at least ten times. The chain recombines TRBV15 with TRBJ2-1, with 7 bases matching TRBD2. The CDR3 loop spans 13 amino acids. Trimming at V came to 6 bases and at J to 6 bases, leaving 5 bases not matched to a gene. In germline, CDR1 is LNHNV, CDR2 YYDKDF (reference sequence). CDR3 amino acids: CATSGRETNEQFF. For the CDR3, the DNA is TGTGCCACCAGTGGGCGGGAGACCAATGAGCAGTTCTTC.

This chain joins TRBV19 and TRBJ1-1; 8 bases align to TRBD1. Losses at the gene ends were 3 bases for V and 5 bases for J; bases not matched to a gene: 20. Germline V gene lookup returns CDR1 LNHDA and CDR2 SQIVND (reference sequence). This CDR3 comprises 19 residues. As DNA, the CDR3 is TGTGCCAGTAGTATCCCCACGAGGCAGGGGGCTGTGTTGAGGACTGAAGCTTTCTTT. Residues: CASSIPTRQGAVLRTEAFF.

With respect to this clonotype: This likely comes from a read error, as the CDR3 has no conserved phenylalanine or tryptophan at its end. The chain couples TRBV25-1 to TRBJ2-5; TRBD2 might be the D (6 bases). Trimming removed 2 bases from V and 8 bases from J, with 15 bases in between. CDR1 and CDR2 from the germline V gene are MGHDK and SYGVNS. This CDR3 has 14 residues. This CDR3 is CASSEAPTSLTQYS. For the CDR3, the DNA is TGTGCCAGCAGTGAAGCCCCGACTAGTCTAACCCAGTACTCC.

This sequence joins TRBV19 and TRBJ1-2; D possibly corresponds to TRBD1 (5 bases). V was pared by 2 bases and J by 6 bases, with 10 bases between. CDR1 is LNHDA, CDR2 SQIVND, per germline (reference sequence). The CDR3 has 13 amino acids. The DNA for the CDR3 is TGTGCCAGTAGTATAATGGGGGTAAATGGCTACACCTTC. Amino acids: CASSIMGVNGYTF. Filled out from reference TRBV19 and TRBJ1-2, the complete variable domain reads DGGITQSPKYLFRKEGQNVTLSCEQNLNHDAMYWYRQDPGQGLRLIYYSQIVNDFQKGDIAEGYSVSREKKESFPLTVTSAQKNPTAFYLCASSIMGVNGYTFGSGTRLTVV.

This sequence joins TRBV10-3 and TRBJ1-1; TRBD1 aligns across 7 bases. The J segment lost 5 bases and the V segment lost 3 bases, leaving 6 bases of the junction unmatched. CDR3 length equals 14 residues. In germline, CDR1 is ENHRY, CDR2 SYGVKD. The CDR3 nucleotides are TGTGCCATCAGTGACATCAGGGGGGGAACTGAAGCTTTCTTT. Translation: CAISDIRGGTEAFF.

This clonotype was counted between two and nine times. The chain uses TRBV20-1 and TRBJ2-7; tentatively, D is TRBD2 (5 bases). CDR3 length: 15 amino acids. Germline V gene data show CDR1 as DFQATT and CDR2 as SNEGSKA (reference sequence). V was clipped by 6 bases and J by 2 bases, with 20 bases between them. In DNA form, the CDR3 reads TGCAGTGCCCGGAGGTACCTAAGACCCCCCTACGAGCAGTACTTC. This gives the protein CSARRYLRPPYEQYF.

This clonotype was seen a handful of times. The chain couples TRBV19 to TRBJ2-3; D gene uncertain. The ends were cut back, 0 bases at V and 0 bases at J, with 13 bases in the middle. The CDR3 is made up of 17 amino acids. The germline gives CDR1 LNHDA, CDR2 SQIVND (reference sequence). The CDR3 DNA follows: TGTGCCAGTAGTATAGATGAGACAACCACTAGCACAGATACGCAGTATTTT. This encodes CASSIDETTTSTDTQYF. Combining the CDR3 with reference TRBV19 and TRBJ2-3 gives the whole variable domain DGGITQSPKYLFRKEGQNVTLSCEQNLNHDAMYWYRQDPGQGLRLIYYSQIVNDFQKGDIAEGYSVSREKKESFPLTVTSAQKNPTAFYLCASSIDETTTSTDTQYFGPGTRLTVL.

The CDR3 DNA follows: TGTGCCAGCAGCTTACGGACTGAAGCTTTCTTT. Protein product: CASSLRTEAFF. V and J are TRBV28 and TRBJ1-1; D is unresolved. Germline lookup yields CDR1 MDHEN and CDR2 SYDVKM. This CDR3 is 11 amino acids long. V was cut by 6 bases and J by 5 bases, with 7 bases left in between.

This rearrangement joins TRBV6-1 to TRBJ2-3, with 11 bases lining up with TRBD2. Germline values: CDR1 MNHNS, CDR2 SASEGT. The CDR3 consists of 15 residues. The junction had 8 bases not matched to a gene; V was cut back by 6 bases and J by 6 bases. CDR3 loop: CASRGIAGGRDTQYF. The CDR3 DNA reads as TGTGCCAGCAGGGGTATAGCGGGGGGGAGGGATACGCAGTATTTT.

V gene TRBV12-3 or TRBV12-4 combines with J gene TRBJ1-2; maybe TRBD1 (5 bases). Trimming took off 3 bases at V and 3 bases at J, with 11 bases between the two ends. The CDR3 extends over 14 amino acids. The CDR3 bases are TGTGCCAGCAGTTTTTTAGACAGATACTATGGCTACACCTTC. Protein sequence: CASSFLDRYYGYTF.

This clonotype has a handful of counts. CDR3 loop: CASSEISSFDLQGPTFEKLFF. The CDR3, as DNA: TGCGCCAGCAGTGAAATCTCGTCCTTCGACCTACAGGGGCCGACTTTTGAAAAACTGTTTTTT. This rearrangement joins TRBV10-1 to TRBJ1-4; 7 nucleotides match TRBD1. CDR3 size: 21 residues. Germline V gene data show CDR1 as WNHNN and CDR2 as SYGVQD (reference sequence). V gave up 3 bases and J gave up 7 bases; unmatched junction bases: 26.

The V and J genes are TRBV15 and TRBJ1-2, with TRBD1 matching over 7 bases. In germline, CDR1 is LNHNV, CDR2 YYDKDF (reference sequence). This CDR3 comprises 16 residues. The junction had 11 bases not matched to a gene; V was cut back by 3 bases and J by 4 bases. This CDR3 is CATSSNTQQGLYGYTF. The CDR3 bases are TGTGCCACCAGCAGTAATACACAACAGGGGCTCTATGGCTACACCTTC.